This TCR beta chain was sequenced for a study of early T cells in non-severe SARS-CoV-2 infection. In the study overall: Sequencing input comprised bulk RNA from unsorted whole blood; chain pairing was not available.

The CDR3 is 12 residues long. The V and J ends lost 4 bases and 8 bases respectively, with 9 bases between them. A remark on this clonotype: What it binds is not known.

Study-level results: Clonotype matching in VDJdb favored anti-spike CD8 responses and did not capture private and CD4 specificities.

Unique molecular identifiers tagged individual cDNA molecules. TCRdb re-derived calls from the 5' RACE reads in MiXCR, one entry per CDR3 protein. This table holds roughly 65,000 distinct CDR3 sequences, about 11% found once. This TCR was recovered from an adult who was a healthcare worker with PCR-confirmed SARS-CoV-2 infection or an uninfected control (not recorded which). This chain uses TRBV12-3 or TRBV12-4 with TRBJ2-1; the D is unclear. The specimen sequenced was whole blood. For the CDR3, the DNA is TGTGCCAGCAGTTCGAGGATCTATGAGCAGTTCTTC. Its protein is CASSSRIYEQFF.